The 16 T cell receptor beta chains reported below all come from one sample, sequenced in a study of T cell changes during pregnancy in multiple sclerosis. Generated by immunoSEQ multiplex PCR, the TCRdb table keeps only in-frame clones and is missing some. This table has fewer than 85,000 clones, approximately 92% appearing once. The sequences come from peripheral blood, collected in the third trimester of pregnancy. The source of these receptors is a female donor in good health, enrolled as a control in a pregnancy study.

V usage is TRBV16 and J usage is TRBJ1-1; 7 nucleotides match TRBD1. CDR3 length: 14 amino acids. CDR1 is KGHSY and CDR2 is FQNENV in the germline V gene. J gave up 7 bases and V 3 bases, and 8 bases lay outside the gene matches. CDR3 in DNA: TGTGCCAGCAGCCACCCCGACAGGGCCCTTGAAGCTTTCTTT. This encodes CASSHPDRALEAFF.

The chain is built from TRBV18 and TRBJ2-7, with D unresolved. This CDR3 has 11 amino acids. CDR1 is KGHSH, CDR2 LQKENI, per germline. The V and J ends lost 3 bases and 5 bases respectively, with 5 bases between them. The CDR3 nucleotides read TGTGCCAGCTCACCGGAGAACGAGCAGTACTTC. The encoded protein is CASSPENEQYF.

CDR3 bases: TGTGCCAGCAGCTTAGAGAGGAGTAGGGAAGCTTTCTTT. As protein: CASSLERSREAFF. V and J are TRBV7-6 and TRBJ1-1, with D hard to call. The CDR3 consists of 13 residues. Germline CDR1 is SGHVS and CDR2 is FNYEAQ. V was pared by 1 base and J by 8 bases, with 11 bases between.

The chain uses TRBV6-6 and TRBJ2-3, with a weak D call TRBD1 (6 bases). Trimming stripped 9 bases from V and 0 bases from J, with 13 bases between. This CDR3 is 14 amino acids long. From germline, CDR1 is MNHNY and CDR2 SVGAGI (reference sequence). As DNA, the CDR3 is TGTGCCAGTTCCCGGGACAAAAGCACAGATACGCAGTATTTT. It encodes CASSRDKSTDTQYF.

This sequence joins TRBV6-4 and TRBJ2-7; 9 positions agree with TRBD1. V lost 9 bases and J lost 4; bases outside the gene matches: 10. The CDR3 has 14 residues. The germline gives CDR1 MRHNA, CDR2 SNTAGT. CDR3 sequence reads: CASQAGTGLYEQYF. DNA of the CDR3: TGTGCCAGTCAAGCCGGGACAGGGTTGTACGAGCAGTACTTC.

The chain uses TRBV18 and TRBJ1-1; 10 positions agree with TRBD1. There are 17 residues in the CDR3. CDR1 is KGHSH, CDR2 LQKENI, per germline. Trimming took 3 bases from V and 1 from J; bases not matched to a gene: 8. CDR3 protein: CASSPPRQGARNTEAFF. The CDR3 nucleotides read TGTGCCAGCTCACCTCCCAGACAGGGGGCAAGGAACACTGAAGCTTTCTTT. Looking up the rest from reference TRBV18 and TRBJ1-1 gives the full variable domain: NAGVMQNPRHLVRRRGQEARLRCSPMKGHSHVYWYRQLPEEGLKFMVYLQKENIIDESGMPKERFSAEFPKEGPSILRIQQVVRGDSAAYFCASSPPRQGARNTEAFFGQGTRLTVV.

The rearrangement joins TRBV25-1 to TRBJ1-1, with a possible D match to TRBD1 (6 bases). Trimming stripped 4 bases from V and 3 bases from J, with 15 bases between. Germline lookup yields CDR1 MGHDK and CDR2 SYGVNS. The CDR3 spans 15 residues. CDR3 amino acids: CASSAPGEEYTEAFF. The CDR3 nucleotides are TGTGCCAGCAGTGCCCCAGGGGAAGAGTACACTGAAGCTTTCTTT. Complete variable domain (other parts from reference TRBV25-1 and TRBJ1-1): EADIYQTPRYLVIGTGKKITLECSQTMGHDKMYWYQQDPGMELHLIHYSYGVNSTEKGDLSSESTVSRIRTEHFPLTLESARPSHTSQYLCASSAPGEEYTEAFFGQGTRLTVV.

A few counts support this clone. The chain combines TRBV7-6 with TRBJ1-1, with 8 bases matching TRBD1. The CDR3 loop spans 16 amino acids. Trimming at V came to 5 bases and at J to 1 base, leaving 9 bases not matched to a gene. From germline, CDR1 is SGHVS and CDR2 FNYEAQ. The CDR3 DNA is TGTGCCAGCAGCCAAGGACAGGGCGTAAGGAACACTGAAGCTTTCTTT. Protein: CASSQGQGVRNTEAFF.

The V call is TRBV7-9, the J call TRBJ1-1, with a tentative D call TRBD1 (5 bases). Per the germline V gene, CDR1 is SEHNR and CDR2 is FQNEAQ (reference sequence). The V and J ends lost 5 bases and 4 bases respectively, with 17 bases between them. The CDR3 covers 15 residues. The CDR3 spells CASSGVQAGGTEAFF. The DNA of the CDR3 is TGTGCCAGCAGCGGGGTTCAGGCGGGGGGCACTGAAGCTTTCTTT.

The V and J genes are TRBV18 and TRBJ2-1; 8 bases agree with TRBD2. Trimming removed 2 bases from V and 5 bases from J; junction bases left unmatched: 8. The CDR3 length is 16 residues. Per the germline V gene, CDR1 is KGHSH and CDR2 is LQKENI. CDR3 coding DNA: TGTGCCAGCTCACCAACGAGCGGGAGATTGGACAATGAGCAGTTCTTC. Amino acid sequence: CASSPTSGRLDNEQFF.

The V and J genes are TRBV13 and TRBJ2-7; 10 positions agree with TRBD2. CDR1 and CDR2 from the germline V gene are PRHDT and FYEKMQ (reference sequence). The V gene end was trimmed by 2 bases and the J gene end by 6 bases; junction bases not matched to a gene: 10. The CDR3 is 16 amino acids. The CDR3 is CASSLLPSGSLGEQYF. In DNA form, the CDR3 reads TGTGCCAGCAGCTTACTTCCTAGCGGGAGTTTAGGCGAGCAGTACTTC.

This chain uses TRBV28 with TRBJ2-3; D is possibly TRBD2 (6 bases). CDR1 MDHEN and CDR2 SYDVKM come from the germline V gene. Trimming pared 3 bases from V and 1 base from J, leaving 14 bases between. This CDR3 spans 16 amino acids. Here the CDR3 DNA reads TGTGCCAGCAGTTTCCTGGACGGGGGACGCACAGATACGCAGTATTTT. Protein sequence: CASSFLDGGRTDTQYF.

CDR3 loop: CASSLVGGSSYNEQFF. CDR3 bases: TGTGCCAGCAGCTTAGTAGGGGGAAGCTCCTACAATGAGCAGTTCTTC. V and J are TRBV7-9 and TRBJ2-1; a possible D gene is TRBD1 (6 bases). Trimming cost V 1 base and J 0 bases, with 10 bases left between them. Per germline, CDR1 SEHNR and CDR2 FQNEAQ (reference sequence). This CDR3 has 16 amino acids.

The V call is TRBV7-2, the J call TRBJ2-7, with TRBD1 identical over 8 bases. CDR1 and CDR2 from the germline V gene are SGHTA and FQGNSA. The CDR3 runs 15 residues. V shed 1 base and J 0 bases; nucleotides not matched to a gene: 2. CDR3 bases: TGTGCCAGCAGCTTAGGTACAGGGGGCTCCTACGAGCAGTACTTC. This codes for CASSLGTGGSYEQYF.

V is TRBV18 and J is TRBJ2-7, with D possibly being TRBD1 (5 bases). The CDR3 spans 14 residues. Germline V gene data show CDR1 as KGHSH and CDR2 as LQKENI. V was shortened by 0 bases and J by 2 bases, with 8 bases between the two germline ends. CDR3 in DNA: TGTGCCAGCTCACCACCAGGGGAAACCTACGAGCAGTACTTC. It yields the protein CASSPPGETYEQYF.

The V gene is TRBV10-3, the J gene TRBJ2-2; D unresolved. Trimming left V 5 bases short and J 6 bases short, with 7 bases between. The germline gives CDR1 ENHRY, CDR2 SYGVKD. The CDR3 covers 12 residues. CDR3 sequence reads: CAISSRAGELFF. In DNA, the CDR3 is TGTGCCATCAGTTCTCGGGCCGGGGAGCTGTTTTTT.